The 16 T cell receptor beta chains in this list originate from one sample, sequenced in a study of regulatory T cells in long-lasting Graves disease. CDR3 regions were amplified by Arm-PCR using iRepertoire HTBI primers to build TCR beta libraries. TCRdb re-derived calls from the multiplex PCR reads in MiXCR, one entry per CDR3 protein. The repertoire includes 450,000 to 600,000 distinct CDR3 sequences, roughly 13% of them detected once, and about 10% sits in the top ten. Stated time point: newly diagnosed GD, antithyroid drugs for less than 3 months. The TCR library was made from RNA extracted from PBMCs. Separately, the same data were catalogued under a study of T cells in Graves' hyperthyroidism and ophthalmopathy.

Sequencing used peripheral blood mononuclear cells (PBMCs), obtained at new diagnosis, from a patient treated with antithyroid drugs. These receptors were obtained from a man under 40 with Graves disease.

This clonotype came up many times. The rearrangement uses TRBV6-2 or TRBV6-3 and TRBJ2-5, with 7 positions matching TRBD1. Trimming took 5 bases from V and 2 from J; bases not matched to a gene: 8. Germline CDR1 and CDR2: MNHEY and SVGEGT. The CDR3 is 15 residues long. CDR3 sequence (DNA): TGTGCCAGCAGTGGGGCTGGGACAGCTCAAGAGACCCAGTACTTC. This translates into CASSGAGTAQETQYF.

This clonotype appeared a single time. J is TRBJ2-7 and V is TRBV6-5, with 8 bases lining up with TRBD1. V trimming: 0 bases; J trimming: 6 bases; junction bases outside the gene matches: 7. Per the germline V gene, CDR1 is MNHEY and CDR2 is SVGAGI. CDR3 length: 15 residues. The CDR3 sequence: CASSYSGQALGEQYF. CDR3 nucleotide sequence: TGTGCCAGCAGTTACTCGGGACAGGCCTTGGGCGAGCAGTACTTC.

This clonotype was observed at least ten times. The chain is built from TRBV3-1 and TRBJ1-1; no firm D call. CDR1 and CDR2 (germline): LGHDT, YNNKEL (reference sequence). The length of the CDR3 is 15 residues. With 0 bases removed from V and 8 bases from J, the gap between germline ends came to 16 bases. The chain's CDR3 is CASSQDARERREAFF. DNA of the CDR3: TGTGCCAGCAGCCAAGACGCAAGAGAGAGGAGGGAAGCTTTCTTT.

This clonotype was detected many times. This chain links TRBV27 with TRBJ1-2; a possible D gene is TRBD1 (6 bases). The CDR3 spans 14 residues. Trimming removed 5 bases from V and 5 bases from J, with 15 bases in between. In germline, CDR1 is MNHEY, CDR2 SMNVEV (reference sequence). CDR3 sequence reads: CASSRGQTRYGYTF. CDR3 nucleotides: TGTGCCAGCAGTCGCGGACAGACCCGATATGGCTACACCTTC.

This clonotype was seen repeatedly, ten times or more. The chain joins TRBV7-9 to TRBJ2-3; 9 positions match TRBD1. V lost 6 bases and J lost 2; bases outside the gene matches: 6. The CDR3 contains 15 residues. From germline, CDR1 is SEHNR and CDR2 FQNEAQ (reference sequence). In DNA, the CDR3 is TGTGCCAGCAGTTTAACAGGGGGCCCCACAGATACGCAGTATTTT. It translates to CASSLTGGPTDTQYF.

Many counts were recorded for this clonotype. The chain has TRBV20-1 and TRBJ2-7; 8 nucleotides line up with TRBD2. The CDR3 runs 14 residues. CDR1 DFQATT and CDR2 SNEGSKA come from the germline V gene (reference sequence). V lost 0 bases to trimming and J lost 3 bases; unmatched junction nucleotides: 4. The CDR3 sequence: CSARDWTSSYEQYF. DNA for the CDR3: TGCAGTGCTAGAGATTGGACTAGCAGCTACGAGCAGTACTTC.

In this sample, this clonotype turned up many times. V and J are TRBV20-1 and TRBJ2-4; tentative D call: TRBD2 (5 bases). With 4 bases removed from V and 0 bases from J, the gap between germline ends came to 13 bases. Germline V gene lookup returns CDR1 DFQATT and CDR2 SNEGSKA (reference sequence). The CDR3 loop spans 15 amino acids. The CDR3 sequence is CSATEEVGAKNIQYF. The CDR3 bases are TGCAGTGCTACCGAGGAGGTGGGAGCCAAAAACATTCAGTACTTC.

This clonotype has ten or more counts. The chain is built from TRBV20-1 and TRBJ2-3, with 10 positions matching TRBD2. V shed 7 bases, J shed 6 bases, and the junction held 10 bases outside the gene matches. This CDR3 has 14 residues. Per germline, CDR1 DFQATT and CDR2 SNEGSKA (reference sequence). CDR3 protein: CSDSGRAEWDTQYF. Here the CDR3 DNA reads TGCAGTGACAGCGGGAGGGCCGAGTGGGATACGCAGTATTTT.

There are many counts of this clonotype. The rearrangement joins TRBV7-2 to TRBJ2-7; 8 nucleotides line up with TRBD1. The V gene end was trimmed by 4 bases and the J gene end by 3 bases; junction bases not matched to a gene: 8. The CDR3 consists of 15 residues. Germline values: CDR1 SGHTA, CDR2 FQGNSA. In nucleotides, the CDR3 is TGTGCCAGCAGCTCCCAGGGGGCCCACAACTACGAGCAGTACTTC. It is translated as CASSSQGAHNYEQYF.

The V and J genes are TRBV19 and TRBJ2-7, with a possible D match to TRBD2 (6 bases). From germline, CDR1 is LNHDA and CDR2 SQIVND (reference sequence). The V end lost 3 bases, the J end lost 6 bases, and 9 bases lay between the germline ends. The CDR3 runs 12 residues. CDR3 bases: TGTGCCAGTAGTATGACTAGATTCGAGCAGTACTTC. Protein sequence: CASSMTRFEQYF.

In this sample, this clonotype turned up many times. This chain joins TRBV2 and TRBJ1-1; D is unresolved. V lost 6 bases, J lost 7 bases, and 9 bases lay in between. This CDR3 has 11 amino acids. Germline assignment: CDR1 SNHLY and CDR2 FYNNEI. The CDR3 bases are TGTGCCAGCAGACCGGGAGTTGAAGCTTTCTTT. It is translated as CASRPGVEAFF.

The genes are TRBV15 and TRBJ2-1; 7 nucleotides line up with TRBD2. CDR1 and CDR2 from the germline V gene are LNHNV and YYDKDF (reference sequence). V lost 1 base to trimming and J lost 5 bases; unmatched junction nucleotides: 8. The CDR3 loop spans 16 amino acids. This CDR3 reads CATSRVRLADHNEQFF. In DNA form, the CDR3 reads TGTGCCACCAGCAGAGTCCGTCTAGCGGACCACAATGAGCAGTTCTTC.

This clonotype occurred a few times. The rearrangement joins TRBV19 to TRBJ2-7; weak D call: TRBD2 (5 bases). The V end lost 4 bases, the J end lost 2 bases, and 6 bases lay between the germline ends. CDR1 is LNHDA and CDR2 is SQIVND in the germline V gene (reference sequence). CDR3 length equals 12 residues. CDR3: CASSTGTYEQYF. In nucleotides, the CDR3 is TGTGCCAGTAGTACCGGGACCTACGAGCAGTACTTC.

This clonotype was counted at least ten times. The chain joins TRBV10-3 to TRBJ1-3; no definite D call. CDR3 length: 15 amino acids. Trimming took 0 bases from V and 0 from J, leaving 6 bases between them. Germline V gene sequence: CDR1 ENHRY, CDR2 SYGVKD. The CDR3 protein is CAISESVLSGNTIYF. CDR3 bases: TGTGCCATCAGTGAGTCCGTGCTCTCTGGAAACACCATATATTTT.

In regard to this clonotype: A much more abundant neighbour one base away suggests this may be a read error. The rearrangement joins TRBV7-9 to TRBJ2-5; 11 bases match TRBD2. V was pared by 1 base and J by 5 bases, with 9 bases of the junction left unmatched. There are 17 residues in the CDR3. From germline, CDR1 is SEHNR and CDR2 FQNEAQ (reference sequence). The CDR3 DNA reads as TGTGCCAGCAGCTTAGGTCCTAGCGGGGGGCTCGTGGAGACCCAGTACTTC. This translates into CASSLGPSGGLVETQYF.

The rearrangement joins TRBV29-1 to TRBJ1-1, with 8 bases lining up with TRBD1. The CDR3 sequence is 12 residues long. Germline assignment: CDR1 SQVTM and CDR2 ANQGSEA. V gave up 7 bases and J gave up 4 bases; unmatched junction bases: 5. CDR3 region: CSADRGSTEAFF. Written as DNA, the CDR3 is TGCAGCGCCGACAGGGGAAGCACTGAAGCTTTCTTT.